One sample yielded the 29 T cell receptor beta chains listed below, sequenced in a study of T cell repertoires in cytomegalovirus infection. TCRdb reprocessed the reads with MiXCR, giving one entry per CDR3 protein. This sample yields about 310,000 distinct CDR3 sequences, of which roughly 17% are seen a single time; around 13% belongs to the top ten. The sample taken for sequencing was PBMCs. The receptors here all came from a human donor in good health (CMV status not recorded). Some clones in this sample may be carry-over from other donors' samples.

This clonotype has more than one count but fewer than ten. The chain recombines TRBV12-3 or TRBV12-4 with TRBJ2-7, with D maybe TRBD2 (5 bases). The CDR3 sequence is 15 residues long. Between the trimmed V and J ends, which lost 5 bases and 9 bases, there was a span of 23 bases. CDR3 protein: CASSQTSYSPTRQYF. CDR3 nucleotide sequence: TGTGCCAGCAGTCAAACTAGTTACTCACCTACGAGGCAGTACTTC.

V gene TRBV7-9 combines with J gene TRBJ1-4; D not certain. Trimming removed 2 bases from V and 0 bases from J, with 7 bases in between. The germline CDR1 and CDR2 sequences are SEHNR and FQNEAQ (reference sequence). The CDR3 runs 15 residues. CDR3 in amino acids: CASSLLSATNEKLFF. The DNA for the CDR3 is TGTGCCAGCAGCTTATTGTCAGCAACTAATGAAAAACTGTTTTTT.

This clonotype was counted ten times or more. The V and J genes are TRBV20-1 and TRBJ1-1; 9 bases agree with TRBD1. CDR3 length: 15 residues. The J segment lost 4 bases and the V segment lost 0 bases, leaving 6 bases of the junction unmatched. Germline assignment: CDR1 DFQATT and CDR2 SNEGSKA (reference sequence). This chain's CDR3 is CSARDVGQGSTEAFF. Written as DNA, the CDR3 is TGCAGTGCTAGAGATGTGGGACAGGGTAGCACTGAAGCTTTCTTT.

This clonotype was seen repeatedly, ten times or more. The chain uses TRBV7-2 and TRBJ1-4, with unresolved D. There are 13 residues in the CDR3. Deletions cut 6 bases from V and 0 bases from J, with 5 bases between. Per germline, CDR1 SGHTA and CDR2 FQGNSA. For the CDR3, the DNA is TGTGCCAGCAGTGCTGCAACTAATGAAAAACTGTTTTTT. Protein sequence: CASSAATNEKLFF.

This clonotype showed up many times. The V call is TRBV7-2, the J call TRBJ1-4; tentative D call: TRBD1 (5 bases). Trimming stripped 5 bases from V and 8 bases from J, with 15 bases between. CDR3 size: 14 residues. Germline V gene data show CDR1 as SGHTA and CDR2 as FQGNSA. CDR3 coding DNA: TGTGCCAGCAGCCGGGACGCATCTCACGAAAAACTGTTTTTT. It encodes CASSRDASHEKLFF. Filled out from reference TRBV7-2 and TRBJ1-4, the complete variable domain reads GAGVSQSPSNKVTEKGKDVELRCDPISGHTALYWYRQSLGQGLEFLIYFQGNSAPDKSGLPSDRFSAERTGGSVSTLTIQRTQQEDSAVYLCASSRDASHEKLFFGSGTQLSVL.

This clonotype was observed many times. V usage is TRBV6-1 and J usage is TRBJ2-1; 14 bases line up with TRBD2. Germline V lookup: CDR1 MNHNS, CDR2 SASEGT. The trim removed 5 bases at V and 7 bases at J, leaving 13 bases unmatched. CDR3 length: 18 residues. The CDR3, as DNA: TGTGCCAGCAGTAAGACTAGCGGGGGGGCTATTTGGAAAAATGAGCAGTTCTTC. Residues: CASSKTSGGAIWKNEQFF.

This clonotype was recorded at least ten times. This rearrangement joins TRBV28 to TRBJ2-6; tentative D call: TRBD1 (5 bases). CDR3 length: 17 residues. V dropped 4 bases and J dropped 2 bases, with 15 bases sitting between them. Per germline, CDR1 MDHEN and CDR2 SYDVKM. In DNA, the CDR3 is TGTGCCAGCAGTTCACCGCCAGGGAACCCTGGGGCCAACGTCCTGACTTTC. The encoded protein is CASSSPPGNPGANVLTF.

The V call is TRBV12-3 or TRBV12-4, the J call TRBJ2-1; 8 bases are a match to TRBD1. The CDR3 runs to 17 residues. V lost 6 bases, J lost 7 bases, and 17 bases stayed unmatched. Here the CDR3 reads CASSRRGAGGPRNEQFF. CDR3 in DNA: TGTGCCAGCAGCAGAAGGGGAGCAGGGGGCCCGAGGAATGAGCAGTTCTTC.

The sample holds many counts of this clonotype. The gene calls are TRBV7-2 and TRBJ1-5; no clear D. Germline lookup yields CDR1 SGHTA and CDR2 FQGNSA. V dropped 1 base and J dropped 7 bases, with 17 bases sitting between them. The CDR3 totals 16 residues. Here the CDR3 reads CASSLDSWAQRQPQHF. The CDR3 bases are TGTGCCAGCAGCTTAGATTCTTGGGCCCAGCGACAGCCCCAGCATTTT.

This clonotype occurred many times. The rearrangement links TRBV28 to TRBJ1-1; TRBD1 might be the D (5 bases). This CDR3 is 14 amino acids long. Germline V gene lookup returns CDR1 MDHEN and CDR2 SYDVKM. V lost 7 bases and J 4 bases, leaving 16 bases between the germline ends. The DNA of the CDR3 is TGTGCCAGCACCCCCGCGGGGCACGGCACTGAAGCTTTCTTT. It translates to CASTPAGHGTEAFF.

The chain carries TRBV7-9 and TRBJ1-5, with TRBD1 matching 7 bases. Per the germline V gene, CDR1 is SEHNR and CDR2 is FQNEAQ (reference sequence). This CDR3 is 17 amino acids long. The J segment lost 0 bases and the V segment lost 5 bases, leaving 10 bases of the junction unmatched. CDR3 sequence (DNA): TGTGCCAGCAGCCCCCCCGACAGGGTCTATAGCAATCAGCCCCAGCATTTT. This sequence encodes CASSPPDRVYSNQPQHF.

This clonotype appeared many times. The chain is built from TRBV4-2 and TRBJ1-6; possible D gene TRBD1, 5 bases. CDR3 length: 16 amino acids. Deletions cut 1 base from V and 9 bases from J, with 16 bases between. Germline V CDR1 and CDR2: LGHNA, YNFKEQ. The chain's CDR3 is CASSQVLRGDGSPLHF. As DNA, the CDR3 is TGTGCCAGCAGCCAAGTTCTTCGGGGCGACGGTTCACCCCTCCACTTT.

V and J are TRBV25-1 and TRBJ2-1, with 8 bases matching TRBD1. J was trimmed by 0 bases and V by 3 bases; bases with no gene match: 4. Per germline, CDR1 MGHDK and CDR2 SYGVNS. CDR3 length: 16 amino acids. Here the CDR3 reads CASSDPGTGSYNEQFF. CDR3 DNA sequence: TGTGCCAGCAGTGATCCCGGGACAGGCTCCTACAATGAGCAGTTCTTC. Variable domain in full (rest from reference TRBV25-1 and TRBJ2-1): EADIYQTPRYLVIGTGKKITLECSQTMGHDKMYWYQQDPGMELHLIHYSYGVNSTEKGDLSSESTVSRIRTEHFPLTLESARPSHTSQYLCASSDPGTGSYNEQFFGPGTRLTVL.

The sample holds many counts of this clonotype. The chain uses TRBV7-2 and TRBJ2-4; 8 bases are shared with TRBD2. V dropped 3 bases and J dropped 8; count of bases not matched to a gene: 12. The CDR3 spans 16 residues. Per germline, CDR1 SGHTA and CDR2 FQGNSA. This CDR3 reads CASSFLIGGAIDIQYF. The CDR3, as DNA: TGTGCCAGCAGCTTTTTGATCGGGGGGGCAATAGACATTCAGTACTTC.

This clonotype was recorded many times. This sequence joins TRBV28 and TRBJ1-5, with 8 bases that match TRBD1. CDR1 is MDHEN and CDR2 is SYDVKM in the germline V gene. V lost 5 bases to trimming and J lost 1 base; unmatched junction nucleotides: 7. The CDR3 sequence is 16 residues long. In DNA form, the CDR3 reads TGTGCCAGCAGTATTTACAGGGGGGGAAGCAATCAGCCCCAGCATTTT. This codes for CASSIYRGGSNQPQHF.

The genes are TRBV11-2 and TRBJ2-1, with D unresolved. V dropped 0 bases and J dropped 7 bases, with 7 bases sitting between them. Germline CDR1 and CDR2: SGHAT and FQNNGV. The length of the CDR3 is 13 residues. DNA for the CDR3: TGTGCCAGCAGCTTAGATTTGACGAATGAGCAGTTCTTC. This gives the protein CASSLDLTNEQFF.

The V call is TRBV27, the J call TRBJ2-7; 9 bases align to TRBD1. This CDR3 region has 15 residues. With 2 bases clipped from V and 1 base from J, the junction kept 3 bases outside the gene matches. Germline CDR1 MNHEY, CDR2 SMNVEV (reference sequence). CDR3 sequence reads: CASSLTGTGSYEQYF. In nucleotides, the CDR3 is TGTGCCAGCAGTTTAACCGGGACAGGGTCCTACGAGCAGTACTTC.

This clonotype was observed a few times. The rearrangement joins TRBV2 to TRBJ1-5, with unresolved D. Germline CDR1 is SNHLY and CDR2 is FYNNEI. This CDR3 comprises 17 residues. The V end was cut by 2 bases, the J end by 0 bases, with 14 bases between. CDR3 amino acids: CASSENAAVYSNQPQHF. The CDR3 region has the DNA TGTGCCAGCAGTGAAAACGCCGCAGTTTATAGCAATCAGCCCCAGCATTTT. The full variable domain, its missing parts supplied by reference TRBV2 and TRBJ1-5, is EPEVTQTPSHQVTQMGQEVILRCVPISNHLYFYWYRQILGQKVEFLVSFYNNEISEKSEIFDDQFSVERPDGSNFTLKIRSTKLEDSAMYFCASSENAAVYSNQPQHFGDGTRLSIL.

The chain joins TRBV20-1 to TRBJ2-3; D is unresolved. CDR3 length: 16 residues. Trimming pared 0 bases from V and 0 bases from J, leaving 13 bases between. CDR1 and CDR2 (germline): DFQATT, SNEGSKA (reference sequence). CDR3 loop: CSARDPTSRSTDTQYF. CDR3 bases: TGCAGTGCTAGAGATCCGACAAGTCGTAGCACAGATACGCAGTATTTT.

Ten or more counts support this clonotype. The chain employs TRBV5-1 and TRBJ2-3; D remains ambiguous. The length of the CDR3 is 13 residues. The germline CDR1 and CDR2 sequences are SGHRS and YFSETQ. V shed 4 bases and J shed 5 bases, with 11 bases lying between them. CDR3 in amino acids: CASSLLVGDTQYF. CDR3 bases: TGCGCCAGCAGCCTATTGGTGGGAGATACGCAGTATTTT.

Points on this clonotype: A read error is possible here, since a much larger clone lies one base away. CDR3 in DNA: TGTGCCAGCAGCCCAGGACAGGGGGAGAATTCACCCCTCCACTTT. This translates into CASSPGQGENSPLHF. The rearrangement uses TRBV7-9 and TRBJ1-6; 10 bases agree with TRBD1. The CDR3 is made up of 15 amino acids. Germline V gene sequence: CDR1 SEHNR, CDR2 FQNEAQ (reference sequence). Trimming cost V 5 bases and J 7 bases; bases outside gene matches: 5.

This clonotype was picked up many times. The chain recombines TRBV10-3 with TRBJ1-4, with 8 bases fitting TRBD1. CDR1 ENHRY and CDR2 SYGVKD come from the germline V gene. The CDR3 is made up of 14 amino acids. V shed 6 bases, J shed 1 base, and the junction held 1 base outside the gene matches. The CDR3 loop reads CAIRGQGTNEKLFF. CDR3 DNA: TGTGCCATCAGAGGACAGGGAACTAATGAAAAACTGTTTTTT.

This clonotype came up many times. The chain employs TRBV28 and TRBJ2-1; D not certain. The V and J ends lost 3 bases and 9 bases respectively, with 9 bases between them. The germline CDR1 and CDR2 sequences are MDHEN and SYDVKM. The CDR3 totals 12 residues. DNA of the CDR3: TGTGCCAGCAGTTTGGATTGGAGTGAGCAGTTCTTC. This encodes CASSLDWSEQFF.

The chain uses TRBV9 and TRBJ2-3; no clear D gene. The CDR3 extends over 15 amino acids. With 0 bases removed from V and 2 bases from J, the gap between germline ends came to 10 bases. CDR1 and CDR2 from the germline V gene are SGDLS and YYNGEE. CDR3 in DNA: TGTGCCAGCAGCGTAGGCGTGGGTCTCACAGATACGCAGTATTTT. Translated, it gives CASSVGVGLTDTQYF.

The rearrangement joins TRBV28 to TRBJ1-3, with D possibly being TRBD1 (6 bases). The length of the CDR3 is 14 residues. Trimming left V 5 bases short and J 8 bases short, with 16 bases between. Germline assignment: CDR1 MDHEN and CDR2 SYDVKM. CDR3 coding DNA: TGTGCCAGCAGTCTCTGGGGGCACGAAGACACCATATATTTT. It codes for CASSLWGHEDTIYF.

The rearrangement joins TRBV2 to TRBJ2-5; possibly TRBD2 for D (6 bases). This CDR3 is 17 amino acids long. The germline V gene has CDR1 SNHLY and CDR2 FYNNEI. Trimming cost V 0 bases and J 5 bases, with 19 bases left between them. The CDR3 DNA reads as TGTGCCAGCAGTGAAGCGCCCACTCGGGAGCCAGGGGAGACCCAGTACTTC. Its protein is CASSEAPTREPGETQYF.

The CDR3 DNA follows: TGCAGTGCTTACCGGGCTACGAATCCCTCTGGAAACACCATATATTTT. Translated: CSAYRATNPSGNTIYF. The gene calls are TRBV20-1 and TRBJ1-3; D call uncertain. CDR1 and CDR2 (germline): DFQATT, SNEGSKA (reference sequence). V was pared by 5 bases and J by 0 bases, with 17 bases between. CDR3 size: 16 residues.

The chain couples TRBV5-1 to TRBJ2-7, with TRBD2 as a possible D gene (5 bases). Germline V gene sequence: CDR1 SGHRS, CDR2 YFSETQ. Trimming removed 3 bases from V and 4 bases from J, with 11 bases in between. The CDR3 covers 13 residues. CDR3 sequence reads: CASSSGNGYEQYF. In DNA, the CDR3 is TGCGCCAGCAGCTCGGGAAATGGTTACGAGCAGTACTTC.

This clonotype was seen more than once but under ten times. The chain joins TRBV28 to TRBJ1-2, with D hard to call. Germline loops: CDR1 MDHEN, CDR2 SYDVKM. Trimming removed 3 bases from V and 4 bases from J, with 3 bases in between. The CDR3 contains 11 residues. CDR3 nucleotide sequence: TGTGCCAGCAGTTTGCCCTATGGCTACACCTTC. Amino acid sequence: CASSLPYGYTF.